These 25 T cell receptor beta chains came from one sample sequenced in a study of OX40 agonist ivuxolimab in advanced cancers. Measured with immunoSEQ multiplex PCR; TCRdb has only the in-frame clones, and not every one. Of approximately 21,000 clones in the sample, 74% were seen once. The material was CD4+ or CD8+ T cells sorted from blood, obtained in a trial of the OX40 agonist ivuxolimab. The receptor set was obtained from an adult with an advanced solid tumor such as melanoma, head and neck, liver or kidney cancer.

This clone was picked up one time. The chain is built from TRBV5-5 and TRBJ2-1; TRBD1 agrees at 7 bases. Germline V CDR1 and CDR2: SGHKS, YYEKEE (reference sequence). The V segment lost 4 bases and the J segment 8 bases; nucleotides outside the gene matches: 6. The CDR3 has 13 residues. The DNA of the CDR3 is TGTGCCAGCAGCGGGCAGGGGGACGATGAGCAGTTCTTC. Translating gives CASSGQGDDEQFF.

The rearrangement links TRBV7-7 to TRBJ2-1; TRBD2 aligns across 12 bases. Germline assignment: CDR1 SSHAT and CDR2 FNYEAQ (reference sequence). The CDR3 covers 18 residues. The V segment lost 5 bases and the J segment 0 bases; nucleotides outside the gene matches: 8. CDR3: CASSPTSGGPNSYNEQFF. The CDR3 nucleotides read TGTGCCAGCAGCCCTACTAGCGGGGGGCCGAACTCCTACAATGAGCAGTTCTTC.

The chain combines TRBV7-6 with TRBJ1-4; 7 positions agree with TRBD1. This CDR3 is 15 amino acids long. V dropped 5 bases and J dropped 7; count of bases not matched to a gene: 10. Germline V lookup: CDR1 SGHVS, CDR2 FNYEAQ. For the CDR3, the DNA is TGTGCCAGCAGCCCAGTAGGGGGCCCAGGTGAAAAACTGTTTTTT. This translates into CASSPVGGPGEKLFF. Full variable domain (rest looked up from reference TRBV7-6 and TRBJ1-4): GAGVSQSPRYKVTKRGQDVALRCDPISGHVSLYWYRQALGQGPEFLTYFNYEAQQDKSGLPNDRFSAERPEGSISTLTIQRTEQRDSAMYRCASSPVGGPGEKLFFGSGTQLSVL.

In DNA, the CDR3 is TGTGCCAGCAGTTCCACCCCGGGCCCAGGGGACTATGGCTACACCTTC. This gives the protein CASSSTPGPGDYGYTF. The chain is built from TRBV6-6 and TRBJ1-2; possible D gene TRBD1, 6 bases. The ends were cut back, 4 bases at V and 3 bases at J, with 18 bases in the middle. CDR1 and CDR2 (germline): MNHNY, SVGAGI (reference sequence). The CDR3 is 16 amino acids.

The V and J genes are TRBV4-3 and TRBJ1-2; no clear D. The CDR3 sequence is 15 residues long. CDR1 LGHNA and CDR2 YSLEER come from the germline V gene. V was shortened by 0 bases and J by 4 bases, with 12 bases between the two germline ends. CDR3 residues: CASSQDGQEIYGYTF. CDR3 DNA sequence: TGCGCCAGCAGCCAAGATGGTCAGGAGATCTATGGCTACACCTTC.

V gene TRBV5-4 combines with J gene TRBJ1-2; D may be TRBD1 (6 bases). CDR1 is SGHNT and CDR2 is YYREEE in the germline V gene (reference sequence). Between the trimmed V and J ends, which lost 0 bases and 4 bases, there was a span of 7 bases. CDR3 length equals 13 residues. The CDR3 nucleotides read TGTGCCAGCAGCTTGGGGACAGTCTATGGCTACACCTTC. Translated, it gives CASSLGTVYGYTF.

Written as DNA, the CDR3 is TGTGCCAGCAGCTTGGCCAGTGGGGGCCGGACTGAAGCTTTCTTT. Protein product: CASSLASGGRTEAFF. The chain combines TRBV5-4 with TRBJ1-1, with D possibly being TRBD1 (6 bases). V was clipped by 0 bases and J by 5 bases, with 14 bases between them. Germline CDR1 is SGHNT and CDR2 is YYREEE (reference sequence). The CDR3 extends over 15 amino acids. Filled out from reference TRBV5-4 and TRBJ1-1, the complete variable domain reads ETGVTQSPTHLIKTRGQQVTLRCSSQSGHNTVSWYQQALGQGPQFIFQYYREEENGRGNFPPRFSGLQFPNYSSELNVNALELDDSALYLCASSLASGGRTEAFFGQGTRLTVV.

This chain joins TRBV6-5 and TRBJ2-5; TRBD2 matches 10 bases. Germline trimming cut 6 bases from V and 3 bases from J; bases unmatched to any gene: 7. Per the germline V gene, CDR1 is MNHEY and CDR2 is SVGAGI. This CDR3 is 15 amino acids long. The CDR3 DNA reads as TGTGCCAGCAGAACCACTAGCGGGGCAAAAGAGACCCAGTACTTC. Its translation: CASRTTSGAKETQYF.

The CDR3 DNA sequence: TGTGCCAGCAGTTTATCAGGGACTAACTATGGCTACACCTTC. Its protein product is CASSLSGTNYGYTF. This rearrangement joins TRBV27 to TRBJ1-2; unclear D gene. The V end lost 0 bases, the J end lost 0 bases, and 5 bases lay between the germline ends. The CDR3 totals 14 residues. Germline V gene sequence: CDR1 MNHEY, CDR2 SMNVEV (reference sequence).

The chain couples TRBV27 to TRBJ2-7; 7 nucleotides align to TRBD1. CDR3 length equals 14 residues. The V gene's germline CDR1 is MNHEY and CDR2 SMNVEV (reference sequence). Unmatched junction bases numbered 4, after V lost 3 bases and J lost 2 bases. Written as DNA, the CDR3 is TGTGCCAGCAGTTTGTGGGACAGAACCTACGAGCAGTACTTC. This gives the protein CASSLWDRTYEQYF.

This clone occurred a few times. CDR3 coding DNA: TGTGCCAGTGGAGACAGGGTTAGCAATCAGCCCCAGCATTTT. It encodes CASGDRVSNQPQHF. This chain joins TRBV19 and TRBJ1-5, with 7 bases matching TRBD1. This CDR3 contains 14 residues. Trimming cost V 8 bases and J 0 bases; bases outside gene matches: 4. Per germline, CDR1 LNHDA and CDR2 SQIVND (reference sequence).

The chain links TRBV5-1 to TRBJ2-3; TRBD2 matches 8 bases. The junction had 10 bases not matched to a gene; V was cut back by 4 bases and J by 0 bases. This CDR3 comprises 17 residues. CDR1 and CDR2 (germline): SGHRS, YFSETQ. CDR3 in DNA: TGCGCCAGCAGCCAAGAAGGACTAGCCCTCAGCACAGATACGCAGTATTTT. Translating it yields CASSQEGLALSTDTQYF. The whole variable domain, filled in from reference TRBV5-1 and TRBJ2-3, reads KAGVTQTPRYLIKTRGQQVTLSCSPISGHRSVSWYQQTPGQGLQFLFEYFSETQRNKGNFPGRFSGRQFSNSRSEMNVSTLELGDSALYLCASSQEGLALSTDTQYFGPGTRLTVL.

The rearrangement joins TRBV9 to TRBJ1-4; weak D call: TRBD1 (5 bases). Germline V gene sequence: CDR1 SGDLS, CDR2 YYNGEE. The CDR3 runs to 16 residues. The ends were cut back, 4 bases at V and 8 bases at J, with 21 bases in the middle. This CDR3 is CASSPELGPAWEKLFF. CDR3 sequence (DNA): TGTGCCAGCAGCCCCGAATTGGGACCGGCGTGGGAAAAACTGTTTTTT.

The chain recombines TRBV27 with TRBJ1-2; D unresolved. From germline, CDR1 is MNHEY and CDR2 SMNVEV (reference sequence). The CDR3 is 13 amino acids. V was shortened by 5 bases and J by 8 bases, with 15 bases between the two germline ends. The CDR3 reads CASSLTLYKGYTF. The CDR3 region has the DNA TGTGCCAGCAGTCTAACCCTGTACAAGGGCTACACCTTC.

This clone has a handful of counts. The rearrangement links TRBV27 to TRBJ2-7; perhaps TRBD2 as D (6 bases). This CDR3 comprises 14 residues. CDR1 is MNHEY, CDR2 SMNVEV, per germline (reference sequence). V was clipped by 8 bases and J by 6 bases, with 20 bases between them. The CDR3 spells CASQLGGALGEQYF. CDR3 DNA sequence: TGTGCCAGCCAACTGGGGGGTGCCTTAGGCGAGCAGTACTTC.

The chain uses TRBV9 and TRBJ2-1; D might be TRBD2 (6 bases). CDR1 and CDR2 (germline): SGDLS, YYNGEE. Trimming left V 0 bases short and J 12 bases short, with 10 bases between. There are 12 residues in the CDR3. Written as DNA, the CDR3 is TGTGCCAGCAGCGTAGGCGGGGCAGGGCAGTTCTTC. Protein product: CASSVGGAGQFF. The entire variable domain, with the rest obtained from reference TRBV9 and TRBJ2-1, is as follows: DSGVTQTPKHLITATGQRVTLRCSPRSGDLSVYWYQQSLDQGLQFLIQYYNGEERAKGNILERFSAQQFPDLHSELNLSSLELGDSALYFCASSVGGAGQFFGPGTRLTVL.

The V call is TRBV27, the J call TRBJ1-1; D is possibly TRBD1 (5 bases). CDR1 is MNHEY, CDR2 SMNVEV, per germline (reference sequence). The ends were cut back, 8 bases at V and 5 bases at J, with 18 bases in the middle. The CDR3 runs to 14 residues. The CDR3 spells CASGPTEDPTEAFF. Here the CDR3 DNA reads TGTGCCAGCGGCCCGACAGAGGATCCTACTGAAGCTTTCTTT.

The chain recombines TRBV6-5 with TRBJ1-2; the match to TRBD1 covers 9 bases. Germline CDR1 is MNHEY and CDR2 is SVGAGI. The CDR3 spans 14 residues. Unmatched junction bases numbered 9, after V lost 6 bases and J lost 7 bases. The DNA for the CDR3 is TGTGCCAGCAGCCAAATCGGGACAGGGTTTGGCTACACCTTC. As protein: CASSQIGTGFGYTF.

In nucleotides, the CDR3 is TGTGCCTGCGGAGGGGTCTCCTCGGACTATGGCTACACCTTC. This translates into CACGGVSSDYGYTF. The chain recombines TRBV2 with TRBJ1-2, with D possibly TRBD1 on 5 matching bases. Germline CDR1 reads SNHLY; CDR2 reads FYNNEI. The V end lost 11 bases, the J end lost 3 bases, and 19 bases lay between the germline ends. The CDR3 has 14 amino acids.

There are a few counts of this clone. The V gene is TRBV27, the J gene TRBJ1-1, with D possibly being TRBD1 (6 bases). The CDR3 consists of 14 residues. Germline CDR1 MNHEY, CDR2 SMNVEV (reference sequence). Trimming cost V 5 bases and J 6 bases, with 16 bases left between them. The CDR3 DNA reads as TGTGCCAGCAGTACCCTGGGGGCGAGGGCTGAAGCTTTCTTT. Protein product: CASSTLGARAEAFF.

DNA for the CDR3: TGTGCCAGCAGCGTAGCACAGACCAACACAGATACGCAGTATTTT. It codes for CASSVAQTNTDTQYF. The rearrangement joins TRBV9 to TRBJ2-3; D unresolved. The germline gives CDR1 SGDLS, CDR2 YYNGEE. Trimming left V 0 bases short and J 2 bases short, with 10 bases between. This CDR3 is built from 15 residues.

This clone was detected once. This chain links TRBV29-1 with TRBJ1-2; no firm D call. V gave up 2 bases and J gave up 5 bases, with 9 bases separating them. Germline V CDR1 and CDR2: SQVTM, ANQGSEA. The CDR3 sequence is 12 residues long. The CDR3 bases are TGCAGCGTTGAATGGACGGAGTATGGCTACACCTTC. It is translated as CSVEWTEYGYTF.

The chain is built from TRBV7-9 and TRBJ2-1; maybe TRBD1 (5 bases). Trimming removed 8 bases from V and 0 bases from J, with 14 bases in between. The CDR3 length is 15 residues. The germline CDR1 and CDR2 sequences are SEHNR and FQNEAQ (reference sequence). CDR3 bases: TGTGCCAGCGGACCACGACAGAGCTCCTACAATGAGCAGTTCTTC. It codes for CASGPRQSSYNEQFF.

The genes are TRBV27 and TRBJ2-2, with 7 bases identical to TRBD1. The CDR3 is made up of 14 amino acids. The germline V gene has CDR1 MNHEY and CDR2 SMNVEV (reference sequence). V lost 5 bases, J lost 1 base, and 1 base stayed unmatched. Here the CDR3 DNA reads TGTGCCAGCAGTAGGACAGGGAACACCGGGGAGCTGTTTTTT. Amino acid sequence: CASSRTGNTGELFF.

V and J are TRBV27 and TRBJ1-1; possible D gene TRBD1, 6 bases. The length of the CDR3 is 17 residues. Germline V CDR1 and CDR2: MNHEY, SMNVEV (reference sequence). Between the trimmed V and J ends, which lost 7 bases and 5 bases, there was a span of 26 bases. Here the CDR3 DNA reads TGTGCCAGCAAGACCCTTTTTGGGGGGGCCTTGGGGACTGAAGCTTTCTTT. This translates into CASKTLFGGALGTEAFF.